One and the same sample provided the 5 T cell receptor beta chains below, sequenced in a study of cytomegalovirus exposure and HLA in healthy donors. Amplification used 60 Vbeta primers and 13 Jbeta primers. Some clones are missing from TCRdb's copy, which holds only in-frame ones; the method was immunoSEQ multiplex PCR. The data contain about 180,000 clones, 82% of them singletons. Sequencing was carried out using PBMCs. The source is a man in his forties or fifties in good health and CMV-seronegative.

The chain is built from TRBV5-1 and TRBJ1-2, with 7 bases identical to TRBD1. The germline V gene encodes CDR1 SGHRS and CDR2 YFSETQ. This CDR3 has 13 residues. V shed 0 bases, J shed 9 bases, and the junction held 5 bases outside the gene matches. The CDR3, as DNA: TGCGCCAGCAGCTTGGGGCAGGGGGTGCGCTACACCTTC. It translates to CASSLGQGVRYTF.

The chain has TRBV2 and TRBJ2-1; TRBD2 aligns across 12 bases. The CDR3 is 15 amino acids. V trimming: 1 base; J trimming: 7 bases; junction bases outside the gene matches: 2. Germline CDR1 and CDR2: SNHLY and FYNNEI. CDR3 residues: CASSEVTSGGNEQFF. The CDR3 DNA follows: TGTGCCAGCAGTGAAGTGACTAGCGGGGGTAATGAGCAGTTCTTC. Variable domain in full (rest from reference TRBV2 and TRBJ2-1): EPEVTQTPSHQVTQMGQEVILRCVPISNHLYFYWYRQILGQKVEFLVSFYNNEISEKSEIFDDQFSVERPDGSNFTLKIRSTKLEDSAMYFCASSEVTSGGNEQFFGPGTRLTVL.

V usage is TRBV7-3 and J usage is TRBJ2-2; 8 bases match TRBD2. The junction had 8 bases not matched to a gene; V was cut back by 5 bases and J by 6 bases. Germline V gene data show CDR1 as SGHTA and CDR2 as FQGTGA. This CDR3 has 15 residues. CDR3 nucleotides: TGTGCCAGCAGCCCGGGGGGGACAAGCGCCGGGGAGCTGTTTTTT. Residues: CASSPGGTSAGELFF.

The genes are TRBV5-1 and TRBJ2-3; D might be TRBD1 (6 bases). The CDR3 spans 14 residues. Germline V gene sequence: CDR1 SGHRS, CDR2 YFSETQ. V was cut by 0 bases and J by 5 bases, with 10 bases left in between. In nucleotides, the CDR3 is TGCGCCAGCAGCTTGGAACAGGGACAAGATACGCAGTATTTT. Its translation is CASSLEQGQDTQYF. Combining the CDR3 with reference TRBV5-1 and TRBJ2-3 gives the whole variable domain KAGVTQTPRYLIKTRGQQVTLSCSPISGHRSVSWYQQTPGQGLQFLFEYFSETQRNKGNFPGRFSGRQFSNSRSEMNVSTLELGDSALYLCASSLEQGQDTQYFGPGTRLTVL.

Details on this clone: The junction shows a germline mismatch at one end, possibly a read error. The chain uses TRBV5-4 and TRBJ2-6; D might be TRBD1 (5 bases). The CDR3 extends over 15 amino acids. Germline V lookup: CDR1 SGHNT, CDR2 YYREEE (reference sequence). The CDR3 nucleotides are TGTGCCAGCAGCTTGTCCAGTTCTGGGGCCAACGTCCTGGCTTTC. This encodes CASSLSSSGANVLAF.